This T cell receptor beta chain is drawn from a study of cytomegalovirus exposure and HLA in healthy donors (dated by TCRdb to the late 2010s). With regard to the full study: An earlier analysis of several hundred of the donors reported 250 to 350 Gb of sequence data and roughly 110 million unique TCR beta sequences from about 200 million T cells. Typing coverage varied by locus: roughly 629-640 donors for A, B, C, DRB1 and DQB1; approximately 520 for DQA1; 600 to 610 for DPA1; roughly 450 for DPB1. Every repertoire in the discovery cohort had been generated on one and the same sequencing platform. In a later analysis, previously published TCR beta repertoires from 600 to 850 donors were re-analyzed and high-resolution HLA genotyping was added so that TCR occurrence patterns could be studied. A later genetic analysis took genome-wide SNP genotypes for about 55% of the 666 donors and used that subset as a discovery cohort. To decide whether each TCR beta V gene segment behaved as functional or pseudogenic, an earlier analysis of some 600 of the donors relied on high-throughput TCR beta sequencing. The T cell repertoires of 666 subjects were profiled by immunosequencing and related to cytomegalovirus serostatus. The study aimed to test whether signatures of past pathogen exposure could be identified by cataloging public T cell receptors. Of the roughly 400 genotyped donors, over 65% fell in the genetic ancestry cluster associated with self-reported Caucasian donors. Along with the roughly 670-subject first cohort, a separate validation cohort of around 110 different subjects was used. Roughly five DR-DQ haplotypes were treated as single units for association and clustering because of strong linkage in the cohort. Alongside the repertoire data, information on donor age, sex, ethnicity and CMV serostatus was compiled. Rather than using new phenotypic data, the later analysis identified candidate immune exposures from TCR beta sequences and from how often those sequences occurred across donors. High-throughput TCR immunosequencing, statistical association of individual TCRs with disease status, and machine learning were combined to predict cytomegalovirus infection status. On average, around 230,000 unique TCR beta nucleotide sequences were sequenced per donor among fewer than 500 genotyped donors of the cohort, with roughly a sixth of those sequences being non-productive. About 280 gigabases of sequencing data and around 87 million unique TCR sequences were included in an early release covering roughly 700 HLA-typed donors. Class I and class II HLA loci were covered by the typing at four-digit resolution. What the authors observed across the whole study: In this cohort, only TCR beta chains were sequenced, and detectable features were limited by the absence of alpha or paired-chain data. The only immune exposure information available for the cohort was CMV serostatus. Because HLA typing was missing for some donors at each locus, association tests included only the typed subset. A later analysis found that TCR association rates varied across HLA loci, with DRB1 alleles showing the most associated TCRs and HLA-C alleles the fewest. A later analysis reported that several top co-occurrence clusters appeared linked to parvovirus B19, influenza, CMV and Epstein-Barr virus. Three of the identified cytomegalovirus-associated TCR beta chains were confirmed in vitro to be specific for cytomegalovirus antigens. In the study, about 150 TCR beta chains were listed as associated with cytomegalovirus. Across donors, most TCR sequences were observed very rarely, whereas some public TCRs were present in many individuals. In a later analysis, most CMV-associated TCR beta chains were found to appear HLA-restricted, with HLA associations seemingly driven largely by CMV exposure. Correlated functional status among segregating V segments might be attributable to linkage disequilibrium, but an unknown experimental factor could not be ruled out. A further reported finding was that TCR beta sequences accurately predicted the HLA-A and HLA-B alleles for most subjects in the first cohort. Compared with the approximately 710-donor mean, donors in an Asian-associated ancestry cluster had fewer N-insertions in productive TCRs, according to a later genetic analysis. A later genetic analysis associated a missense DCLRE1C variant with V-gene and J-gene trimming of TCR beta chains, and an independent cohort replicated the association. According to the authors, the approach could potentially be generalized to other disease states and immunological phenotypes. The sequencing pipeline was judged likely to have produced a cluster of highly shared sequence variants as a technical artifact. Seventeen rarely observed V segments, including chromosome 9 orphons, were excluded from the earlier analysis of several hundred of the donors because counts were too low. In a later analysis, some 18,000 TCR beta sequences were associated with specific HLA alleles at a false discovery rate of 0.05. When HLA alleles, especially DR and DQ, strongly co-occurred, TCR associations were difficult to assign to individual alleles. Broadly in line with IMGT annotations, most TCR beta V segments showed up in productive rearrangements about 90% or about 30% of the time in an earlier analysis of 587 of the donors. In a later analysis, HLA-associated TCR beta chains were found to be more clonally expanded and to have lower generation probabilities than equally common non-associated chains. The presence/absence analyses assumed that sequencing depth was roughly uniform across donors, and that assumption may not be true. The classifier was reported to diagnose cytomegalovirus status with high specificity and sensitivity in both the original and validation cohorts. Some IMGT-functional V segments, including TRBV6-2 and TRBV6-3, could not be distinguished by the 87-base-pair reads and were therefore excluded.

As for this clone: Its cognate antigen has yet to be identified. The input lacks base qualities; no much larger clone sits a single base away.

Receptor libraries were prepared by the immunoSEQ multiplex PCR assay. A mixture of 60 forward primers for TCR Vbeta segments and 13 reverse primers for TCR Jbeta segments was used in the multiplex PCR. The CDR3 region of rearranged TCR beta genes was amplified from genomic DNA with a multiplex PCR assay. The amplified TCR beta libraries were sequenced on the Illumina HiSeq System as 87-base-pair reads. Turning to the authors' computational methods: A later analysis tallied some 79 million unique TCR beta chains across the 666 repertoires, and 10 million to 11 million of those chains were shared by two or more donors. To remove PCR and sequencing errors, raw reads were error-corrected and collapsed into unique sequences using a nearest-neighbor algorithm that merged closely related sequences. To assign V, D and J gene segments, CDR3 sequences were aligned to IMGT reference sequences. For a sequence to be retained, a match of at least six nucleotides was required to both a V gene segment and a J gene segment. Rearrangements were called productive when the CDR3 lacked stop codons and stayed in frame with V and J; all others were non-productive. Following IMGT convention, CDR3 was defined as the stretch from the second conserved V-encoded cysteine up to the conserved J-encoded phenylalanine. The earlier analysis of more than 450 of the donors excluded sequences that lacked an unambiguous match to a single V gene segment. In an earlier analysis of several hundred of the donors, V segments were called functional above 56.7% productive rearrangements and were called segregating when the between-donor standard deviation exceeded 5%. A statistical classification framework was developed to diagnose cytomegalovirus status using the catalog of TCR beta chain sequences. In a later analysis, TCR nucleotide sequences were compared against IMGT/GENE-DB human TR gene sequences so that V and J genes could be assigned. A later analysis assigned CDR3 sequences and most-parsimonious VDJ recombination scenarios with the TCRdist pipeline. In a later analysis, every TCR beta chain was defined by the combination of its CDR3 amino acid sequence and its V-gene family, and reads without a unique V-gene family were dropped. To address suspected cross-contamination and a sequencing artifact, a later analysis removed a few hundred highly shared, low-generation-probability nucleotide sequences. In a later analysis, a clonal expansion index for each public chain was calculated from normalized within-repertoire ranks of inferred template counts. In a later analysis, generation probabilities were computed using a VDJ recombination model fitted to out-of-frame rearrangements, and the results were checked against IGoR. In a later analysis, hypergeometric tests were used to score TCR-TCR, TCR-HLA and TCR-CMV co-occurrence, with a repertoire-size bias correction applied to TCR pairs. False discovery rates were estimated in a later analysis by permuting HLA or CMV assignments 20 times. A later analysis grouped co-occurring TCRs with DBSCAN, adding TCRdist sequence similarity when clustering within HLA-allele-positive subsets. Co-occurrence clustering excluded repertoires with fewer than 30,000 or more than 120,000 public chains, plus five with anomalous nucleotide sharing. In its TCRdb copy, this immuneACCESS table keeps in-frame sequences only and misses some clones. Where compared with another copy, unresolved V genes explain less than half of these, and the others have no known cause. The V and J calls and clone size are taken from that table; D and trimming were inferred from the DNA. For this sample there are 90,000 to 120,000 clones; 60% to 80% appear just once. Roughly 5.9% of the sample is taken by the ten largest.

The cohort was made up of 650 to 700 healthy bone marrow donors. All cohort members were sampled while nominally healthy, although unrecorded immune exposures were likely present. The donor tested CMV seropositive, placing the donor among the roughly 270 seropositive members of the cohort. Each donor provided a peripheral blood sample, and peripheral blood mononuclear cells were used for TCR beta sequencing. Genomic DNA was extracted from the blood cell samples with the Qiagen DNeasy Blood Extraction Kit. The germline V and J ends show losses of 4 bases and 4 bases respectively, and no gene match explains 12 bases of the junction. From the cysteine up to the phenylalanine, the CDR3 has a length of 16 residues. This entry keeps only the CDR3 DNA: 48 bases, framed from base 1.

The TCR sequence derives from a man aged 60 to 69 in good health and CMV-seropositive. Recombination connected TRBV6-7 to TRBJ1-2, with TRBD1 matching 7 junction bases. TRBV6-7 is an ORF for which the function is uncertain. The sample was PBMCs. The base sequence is TGTGCCAGCAGTTTACTCCCCGACAGGGACCCCTATGGCTACACCTTC. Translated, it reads CASSLLPDRDPYGYTF.